This note documents a single T cell receptor (beta chain) sequence. TCRdb's table, derived via immunoSEQ multiplex PCR, lists solely in-frame clones and lacks some. The table has approximately 290,000 clones, roughly 85% seen once. The entry originates in a study of blood T cell repertoires in COVID-19. This CDR3 has 14 residues. V lost 4 bases and J 6 bases, leaving 15 bases between the germline ends. CDR1 is LGHDT, CDR2 YNNKEL, per germline (reference sequence). The J gene is TRBJ1-2, the V gene TRBV3-1 (or the pseudogene TRBV3-2); weak D call: TRBD1 (6 bases). Sequenced material: PBMCs or T cells enriched from blood (not recorded which). This TCR was recovered from a young woman who had recovered from COVID-19. This CDR3 reads CASSRRTAWNGYTF. Here the CDR3 DNA reads TGTGCCAGCAGCCGGAGGACAGCCTGGAATGGCTACACCTTC.